A selection of T cell receptor beta chains follows, all from one sample in a study of neurological immune-mediated disorders. MiXCR, run by TCRdb on the 5' RACE reads, gives a single entry per CDR3 protein. The profile shows tens of thousands of distinct CDR3 sequences, around 4.8% of them singletons. The source material was CD4+ T cells from blood. These receptors all stem from a man between 18 and 35 years old in good health. CDR3s include the opening cysteine and the closing phenylalanine or tryptophan. The order of the fields is D gene, J gene, V gene, clone size, CDR3 protein, CDR3 DNA. The D gene is left open where the match is weak. The size field is filled for only some rows; it gives once, few, many or a size class.

. | TRBJ2-6 | TRBV20-1 | many | CSARGGANVLTF | TGCAGTGCTCGGGGGGGGGCCAACGTCCTGACTTTC
TRBD1 | TRBJ1-2 | TRBV20-1 | many | CSARGRGTAGGLYGYTF | TGCAGTGCTCGAGGGCGTGGGACGGCAGGGGGCCTCTATGGCTACACCTTC
TRBD1 | TRBJ1-1 | TRBV6-5 | many | CASRRPPGQGSTEAFF | TGTGCCAGCAGGCGCCCTCCGGGACAGGGGAGCACTGAAGCTTTCTTT
. | TRBJ1-6 | TRBV6-5 | many | CASSYSSAVGNNSPLHF | TGTGCCAGCAGTTATAGCTCTGCGGTGGGGAATAATTCACCCCTCCACTTT
. | TRBJ1-1 | TRBV7-9 | many | CASSLLEGRDTEAFF | TGTGCCAGCAGCTTATTGGAGGGCAGGGACACTGAAGCTTTCTTT
. | TRBJ1-6 | TRBV6-5 | many | CASRTITTGLSPLHF | TGTGCCAGCAGAACTATAACGACAGGCCTTTCACCCCTCCACTTT
TRBD1 | TRBJ1-6 | TRBV4-3 | many | CASSQDDRATNSPLHF | TGCGCCAGCAGCCAAGATGACAGGGCGACTAATTCACCCCTCCACTTT
. | TRBJ2-7 | TRBV3-1 | many | CASSLIGGAGEQYF | TGTGCCAGCAGCCTAATTGGGGGAGCCGGCGAGCAGTACTTC
. | TRBJ2-7 | TRBV7-9 | many | CASSQQTEQYF | TGTGCCAGCAGCCAGCAGACTGAGCAGTACTTC
. | TRBJ1-2 | TRBV20-1 | many | CSARGHLNGGYTF | TGCAGTGCTAGAGGTCACCTTAACGGTGGCTACACCTTC
TRBD2 | TRBJ2-1 | TRBV9 | many | CASSVPSGGPNEQFF | TGTGCCAGCAGCGTACCAAGCGGGGGCCCGAATGAGCAGTTCTTC
. | TRBJ1-5 | TRBV7-2 | many | CASSLEGYQPQHF | TGTGCCAGCAGCTTAGAGGGCTATCAGCCCCAGCATTTT
. | TRBJ2-3 | TRBV5-1 | medium-sized | CASSYNTDTQYF | TGCGCCAGCAGCTATAACACAGATACGCAGTATTTT
. | TRBJ1-5 | TRBV19 | few | CASTPAESNQPQHF | TGTGCCAGTACCCCCGCCGAGAGCAATCAGCCCCAGCATTTT
. | TRBJ2-1 | TRBV12-3/TRBV12-4 | . | CASSLVSHNEQFF | TGTGCCAGCAGTTTAGTGAGTCACAATGAGCAGTTCTTC
. | TRBJ2-2 | TRBV6-5 | many | CASSYSQRGAPLGTGELFF | TGTGCCAGCAGTTACTCGCAACGGGGGGCCCCTCTGGGCACCGGGGAGCTGTTTTTT
TRBD2 | TRBJ2-5 | TRBV7-2 | many | CASSLGGGAGETQYF | TGTGCCAGCAGCTTAGGCGGGGGGGCGGGGGAGACCCAGTACTTC
TRBD1 | TRBJ2-7 | TRBV7-2 | many | CASSLGQGVREQYF | TGTGCCAGCAGCTTGGGACAGGGAGTGAGGGAGCAGTACTTC
TRBD2 | TRBJ2-3 | TRBV6-5 | many | CASRGTRSTDTQYF | TGTGCCAGCAGGGGGACTAGGAGCACAGATACGCAGTATTTT
TRBD2 | TRBJ2-3 | TRBV5-1 | many | CASSSLAGSTDTQYF | TGCGCCAGCAGCTCCCTAGCGGGGAGCACAGATACGCAGTATTTT
TRBD2 | TRBJ2-4 | TRBV15 | many | CATSRGGGSKNIQYF | TGTGCCACCAGCAGAGGCGGGGGGAGCAAAAACATTCAGTACTTC
. | TRBJ2-1 | TRBV7-2 | medium-sized | CASSLDRDELHNEQFF | TGTGCCAGCAGCCTAGACCGGGACGAGCTTCACAATGAGCAGTTCTTC
TRBD2 | TRBJ2-1 | TRBV6-2/TRBV6-3 | many | CASSYPGTSGGSSYNEQFF | TGTGCCAGCAGTTACCCCGGGACTAGCGGGGGGAGCTCCTACAATGAGCAGTTCTTC
TRBD1 | TRBJ1-2 | TRBV20-1 | few | CSAERTGASTYGYTF | TGCAGTGCAGAAAGGACAGGGGCTTCTACCTATGGCTACACCTTC
. | TRBJ2-1 | TRBV7-2 | many | CASSLAGNNEQFF | TGTGCCAGCAGCTTAGCAGGGAACAATGAGCAGTTCTTC
. | TRBJ2-1 | TRBV20-1 | many | CSARVPPGDEQFF | TGCAGTGCTAGAGTCCCCCCGGGCGACGAGCAGTTCTTC
. | TRBJ2-7 | TRBV5-6 | many | CASSSLGQVKYEQYF | TGTGCCAGCAGCTCCCTGGGGCAGGTTAAGTACGAGCAGTACTTC
. | TRBJ1-4 | TRBV9 | many | CASSVRDSGREKLFF | TGTGCCAGCAGCGTCCGGGACTCAGGCCGTGAAAAACTGTTTTTT
. | TRBJ2-3 | TRBV5-1 | many | CASSFVGGDTQYF | TGCGCCAGCAGCTTCGTCGGGGGAGATACGCAGTATTTT
. | TRBJ1-2 | TRBV7-2 | many | CASSSDMDSTYGYTF | TGTGCCAGCAGCTCCGACATGGACTCCACATATGGCTACACCTTC
. | TRBJ1-1 | TRBV7-6 | many | CASSLRRGPNTEAFF | TGTGCCAGCAGCTTACGGCGGGGACCGAACACTGAAGCTTTCTTT
TRBD2 | TRBJ2-1 | TRBV20-1 | many | CSASRLAGQSSYNEQFF | TGCAGTGCTAGTCGACTAGCGGGCCAAAGCTCCTACAATGAGCAGTTCTTC
. | TRBJ1-1 | TRBV2 | . | CASSDPMNTEAFF | TGTGCCAGCAGTGATCCAATGAACACTGAAGCTTTCTTT
TRBD1 | TRBJ1-6 | TRBV7-2 | many | CASSSKFRTGGGSPLHF | TGTGCCAGCAGCTCTAAGTTCCGGACAGGGGGCGGCTCACCCCTCCACTTT
. | TRBJ1-1 | TRBV5-1 | many | CASSFYAGEAFF | TGCGCCAGCAGCTTTTATGCCGGTGAAGCTTTCTTT
. | TRBJ2-3 | TRBV29-1 | many | CSVEDITARTTQYF | TGCAGCGTTGAAGATATAACGGCGAGGACTACGCAGTATTTT
. | TRBJ1-2 | TRBV21-1 | many | CASSKRSGGAYGYTF | TGTGCCAGCAGCAAACGGAGCGGGGGTGCCTATGGCTACACCTTC
. | TRBJ2-3 | TRBV7-2 | few | CASSWDSTDTQYF | TGTGCCAGCAGCTGGGACTCCACAGATACGCAGTATTTT
TRBD1 | TRBJ1-2 | TRBV6-5 | many | CASSYNSGGYGYTF | TGTGCCAGCAGTTACAATTCAGGGGGCTATGGCTACACCTTC
. | TRBJ1-5 | TRBV9 | . | CASSVGQGGNQPQHF | TGTGCCAGCAGCGTAGGCCAGGGAGGCAATCAGCCCCAGCATTTT
. | TRBJ1-2 | TRBV5-1 | many | CASSLRIDSLYGYTF | TGCGCCAGCAGCTTGAGAATTGACAGTCTCTATGGCTACACCTTC
TRBD1 | TRBJ1-1 | TRBV20-1 | many | CSAPPIDRAGTEAFF | TGCAGTGCTCCACCAATTGACAGGGCGGGGACTGAAGCTTTCTTT
TRBD1 | TRBJ1-1 | TRBV10-3 | many | CAISLQGAEEAFF | TGTGCCATCAGCTTACAGGGGGCCGAGGAAGCTTTCTTT
. | TRBJ1-2 | TRBV5-1 | many | CASSLAPGPYGYTF | TGCGCCAGCAGCTTGGCTCCGGGCCCCTATGGCTACACCTTC
. | TRBJ2-5 | TRBV10-3 | many | CAISVSGGGEATQYF | TGTGCCATCAGTGTCTCTGGGGGCGGGGAGGCGACCCAGTACTTC
. | TRBJ1-6 | TRBV5-1 | many | CASSQGSDSPLHF | TGCGCCAGCAGCCAGGGGTCGGATTCACCCCTCCACTTT